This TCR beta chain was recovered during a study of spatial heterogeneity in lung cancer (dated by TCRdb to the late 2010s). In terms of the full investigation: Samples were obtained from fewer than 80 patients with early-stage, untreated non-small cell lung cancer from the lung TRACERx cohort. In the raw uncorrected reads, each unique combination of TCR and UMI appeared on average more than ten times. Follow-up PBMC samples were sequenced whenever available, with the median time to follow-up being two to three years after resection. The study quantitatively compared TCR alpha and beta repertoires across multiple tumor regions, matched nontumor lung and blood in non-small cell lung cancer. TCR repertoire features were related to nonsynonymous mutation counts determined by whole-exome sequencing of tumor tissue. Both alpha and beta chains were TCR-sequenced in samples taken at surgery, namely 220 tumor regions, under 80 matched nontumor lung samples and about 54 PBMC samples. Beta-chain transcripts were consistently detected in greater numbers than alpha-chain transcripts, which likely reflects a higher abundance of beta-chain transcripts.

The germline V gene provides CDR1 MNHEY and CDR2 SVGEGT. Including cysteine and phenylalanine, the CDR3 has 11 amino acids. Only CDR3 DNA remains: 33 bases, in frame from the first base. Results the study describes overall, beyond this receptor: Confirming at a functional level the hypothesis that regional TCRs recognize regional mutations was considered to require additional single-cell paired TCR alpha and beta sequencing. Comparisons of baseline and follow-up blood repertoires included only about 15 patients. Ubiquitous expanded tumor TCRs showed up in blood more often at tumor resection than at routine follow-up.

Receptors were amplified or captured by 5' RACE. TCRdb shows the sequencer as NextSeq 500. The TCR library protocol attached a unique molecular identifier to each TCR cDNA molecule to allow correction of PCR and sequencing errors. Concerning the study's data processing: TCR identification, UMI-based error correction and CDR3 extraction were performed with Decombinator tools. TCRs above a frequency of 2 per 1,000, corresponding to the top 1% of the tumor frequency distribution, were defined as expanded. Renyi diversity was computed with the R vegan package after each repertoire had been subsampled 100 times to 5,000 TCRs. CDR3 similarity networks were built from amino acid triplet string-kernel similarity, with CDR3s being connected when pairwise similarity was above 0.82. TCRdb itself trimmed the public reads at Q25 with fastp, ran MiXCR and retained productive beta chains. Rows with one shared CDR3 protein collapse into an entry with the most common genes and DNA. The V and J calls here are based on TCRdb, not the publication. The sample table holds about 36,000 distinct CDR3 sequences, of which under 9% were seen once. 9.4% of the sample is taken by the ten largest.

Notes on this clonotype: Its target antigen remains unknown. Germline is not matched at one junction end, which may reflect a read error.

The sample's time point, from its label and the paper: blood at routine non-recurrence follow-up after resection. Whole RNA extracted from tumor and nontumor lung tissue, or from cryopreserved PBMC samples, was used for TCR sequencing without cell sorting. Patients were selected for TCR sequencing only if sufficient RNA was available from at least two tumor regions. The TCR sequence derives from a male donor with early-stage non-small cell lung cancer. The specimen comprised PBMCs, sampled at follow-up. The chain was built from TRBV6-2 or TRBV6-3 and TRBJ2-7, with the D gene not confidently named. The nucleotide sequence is TGTGCCAGCAGCCGCGGCTACGATCAGTACTTC. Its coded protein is CASSRGYDQYF.